A single T cell receptor beta chain is shown here with its context. These data belong to a study of intratumoral heterogeneity in liver cancer. Background on the study: Patients were mostly male, median age approximately 60 years.

TCRdb's table, derived via immunoSEQ multiplex PCR, lists solely in-frame clones and lacks some. The data show over 20,000 clones, around 75% seen once. The ends were cut back, 4 bases at V and 0 bases at J, with 19 bases in the middle. Germline V gene data show CDR1 as SGHRS and CDR2 as YFSETQ. This CDR3 has 18 amino acids. All patients had early-stage hepatocellular carcinoma and were untreated before surgical resection. Samples came from areas without visible necrosis or hemorrhage. The chain has TRBV5-1 and TRBJ2-2; D unclear. The origin of this receptor is a woman aged 70-85 years with hepatocellular carcinoma. The material sequenced was tumor-adjacent normal tissue, taken before any cancer treatment. The CDR3 DNA reads TGCGCCAGCAGCCTCCTTATTAGGAGCGCATCGAACACCGGGGAGCTGTTTTTT. Residues: CASSLLIRSASNTGELFF.